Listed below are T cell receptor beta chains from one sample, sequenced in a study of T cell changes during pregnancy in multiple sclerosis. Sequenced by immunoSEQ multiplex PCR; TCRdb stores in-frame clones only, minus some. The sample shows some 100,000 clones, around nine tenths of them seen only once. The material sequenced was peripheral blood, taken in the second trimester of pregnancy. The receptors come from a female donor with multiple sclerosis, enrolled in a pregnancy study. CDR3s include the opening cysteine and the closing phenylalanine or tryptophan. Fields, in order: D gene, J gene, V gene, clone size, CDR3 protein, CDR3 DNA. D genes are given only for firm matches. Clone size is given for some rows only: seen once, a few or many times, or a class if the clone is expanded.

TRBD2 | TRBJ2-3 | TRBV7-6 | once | CASSLNGRSGDTQYF | TGTGCCAGCAGCTTAAACGGGAGGTCGGGGGATACGCAGTATTTT
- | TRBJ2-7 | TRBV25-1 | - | CASSEGPTPSYEQYF | TGTGCCAGCAGTGAGGGTCCGACTCCCTCCTACGAGCAGTACTTC
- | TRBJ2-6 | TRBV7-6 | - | CASSLVPGSGANVLTF | TGTGCCAGCAGCTTAGTCCCAGGCTCTGGGGCCAACGTCCTGACTTTC
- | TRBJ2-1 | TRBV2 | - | CASSELASPPNYNEQFF | TGTGCCAGCAGTGAACTAGCTAGCCCCCCAAATTACAATGAGCAGTTCTTC
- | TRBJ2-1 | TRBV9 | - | CASSVGDTYNEQFF | TGTGCCAGCAGCGTAGGGGACACCTACAATGAGCAGTTCTTC
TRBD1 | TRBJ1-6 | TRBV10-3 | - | CAISEDFEGTGRWRSPLHF | TGTGCCATCAGTGAAGATTTTGAAGGGACAGGTCGATGGCGGTCACCCCTCCACTTT
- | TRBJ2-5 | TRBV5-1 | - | CASSSDGGSSTQYF | TGCGCCAGCAGCTCCGACGGGGGTTCCTCGACCCAGTACTTC
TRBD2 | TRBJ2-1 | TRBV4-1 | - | CASSLSGSSYNEQFF | TGCGCCAGCAGCCTTAGCGGGAGCTCCTACAATGAGCAGTTCTTC
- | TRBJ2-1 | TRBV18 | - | CASSPALLTYNEQFF | TGTGCCAGCTCACCAGCGCTACTGACATACAATGAGCAGTTCTTC
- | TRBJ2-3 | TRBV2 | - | CASSEGRERADTQYF | TGTGCCAGCAGTGAAGGAAGGGAGCGGGCAGATACGCAGTATTTT
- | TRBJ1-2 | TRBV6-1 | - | CASSDNGGYGYTF | TGTGCCAGCAGTGACAATGGCGGGTATGGCTACACCTTC
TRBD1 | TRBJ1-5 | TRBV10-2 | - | CASRPGTVNQPQHF | TGCGCCAGCAGGCCCGGGACAGTTAATCAGCCCCAGCATTTT
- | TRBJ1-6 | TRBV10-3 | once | CAIRSTANNSPLHF | TGTGCCATCAGGTCGACAGCGAATAATTCACCCCTCCACTTT
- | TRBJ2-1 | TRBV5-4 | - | CASSLDVGTPSSYNEQFF | TGTGCCAGCAGCTTGGATGTGGGGACTCCGAGCTCCTACAATGAGCAGTTCTTC
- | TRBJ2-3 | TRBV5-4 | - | CASSSRGIPGGDTQYF | TGTGCCAGCAGCTCGCGTGGAATCCCGGGTGGGGATACGCAGTATTTT
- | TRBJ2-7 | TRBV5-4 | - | CASSSGTPAEQYF | TGTGCCAGCAGCTCCGGGACACCTGCGGAGCAGTACTTC
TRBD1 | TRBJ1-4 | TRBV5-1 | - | CASSPEGTENEKLFF | TGCGCCAGCAGCCCAGAGGGGACAGAGAATGAAAAACTGTTTTTT
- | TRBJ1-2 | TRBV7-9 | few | CASSTEGRGTNYGYTF | TGTGCCAGCAGCACAGAAGGGAGGGGGACTAACTATGGCTACACCTTC
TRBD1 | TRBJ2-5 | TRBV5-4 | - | CASRGTGGLGETQYF | TGTGCCAGCAGGGGTACAGGGGGGTTAGGAGAGACCCAGTACTTC
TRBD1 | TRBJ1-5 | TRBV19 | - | CASSIFEGTGQPQHF | TGTGCCAGTAGTATATTCGAGGGGACAGGGCAGCCCCAGCATTTT
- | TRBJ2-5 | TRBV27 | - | CASSTPDMLGTQYF | TGTGCCAGCAGTACCCCCGACATGCTCGGGACCCAGTACTTC
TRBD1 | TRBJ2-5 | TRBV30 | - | CAGLSGTGQQTQYF | TGTGCCGGACTCTCCGGGACAGGGCAACAGACCCAGTACTTC
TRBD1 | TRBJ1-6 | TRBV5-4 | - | CASSLDQGVNSPLHF | TGTGCCAGCAGCTTGGACCAGGGGGTCAATTCACCCCTCCACTTT
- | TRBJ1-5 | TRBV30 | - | CAWSAGVNQPQHF | TGTGCCTGGAGCGCAGGGGTAAATCAGCCCCAGCATTTT